Presented here are 9 T cell receptor beta chains from one specimen sequenced in a study of T-cell reconstitution after alpha-beta-depleted transplantation in children (dated by TCRdb to the mid-2010s). Libraries were prepared through PCR. The sequencer listed for this sample is Illumina HiSeq 2500. TCR libraries were prepared with molecular barcoding, using unique molecular identifiers to normalize TCRbeta repertoire quantification. In-frame beta chains were kept once TCRdb had trimmed the public reads at Q25 with fastp and called clones with MiXCR. Each CDR3 protein gets just one entry, which takes the most common genes and DNA from the rows behind it. In this sample the table shows about 610,000 distinct CDR3 sequences, over 9.5% of which occur a single time. The ten biggest clones cover less than 5% of the sample. The material sequenced was PBMCs from the stem cell graft donor, taken from the stem cell graft. These receptors all stem from a human donor who donated a stem cell graft to a child with acute myeloid leukemia.

In its sample, this clonotype was seen many times. The chain is built from TRBV5-1 and TRBJ2-1, with D possibly TRBD2 on 5 matching bases. Trimming pared 4 bases from V and 5 bases from J, leaving 16 bases between. There are 15 residues in the CDR3. Germline CDR1 and CDR2: SGHRS and YFSETQ. CDR3 sequence reads: CASSPVFGMNNEQFF. DNA for the CDR3: TGCGCCAGCAGCCCGGTGTTCGGGATGAACAATGAGCAGTTCTTC. Combining the CDR3 with reference TRBV5-1 and TRBJ2-1 gives the whole variable domain KAGVTQTPRYLIKTRGQQVTLSCSPISGHRSVSWYQQTPGQGLQFLFEYFSETQRNKGNFPGRFSGRQFSNSRSEMNVSTLELGDSALYLCASSPVFGMNNEQFFGPGTRLTVL.

The chain links TRBV7-2 to TRBJ1-2; TRBD1 agrees at 8 bases. Germline V gives CDR1 SGHTA, CDR2 FQGNSA. This CDR3 region has 14 residues. Trimming removed 1 base from V and 5 bases from J; junction bases left unmatched: 3. CDR3 nucleotides: TGTGCCAGCAGCTTAGAGGGACAGGTTTATGGCTACACCTTC. Protein product: CASSLEGQVYGYTF.

This sequence joins TRBV20-1 and TRBJ2-4; 7 nucleotides align to TRBD2. The CDR3 sequence is 15 residues long. The germline CDR1 and CDR2 sequences are DFQATT and SNEGSKA (reference sequence). The V segment lost 0 bases and the J segment 8 bases; nucleotides outside the gene matches: 10. CDR3 residues: CSARDLGEGGDIQYF. The CDR3 DNA reads TGCAGTGCTAGAGATTTGGGGGAGGGCGGGGACATTCAGTACTTC.

On this clonotype: Just one base apart from a much larger clone, this may be a read error. The chain couples TRBV7-2 to TRBJ2-7; tentative D call: TRBD1 (5 bases). The CDR3 spans 14 residues. Germline CDR1 is SGHTA and CDR2 is FQGNSA. This CDR3 reads CASSLGPYSYQQYF. The CDR3 nucleotides read TGTGCCAGCAGCCTGGGGCCCTACTCCTACCAGCAGTACTTC.

The chain has TRBV7-2 and TRBJ1-2; 10 nucleotides match TRBD1. CDR3 length equals 15 residues. Germline values: CDR1 SGHTA, CDR2 FQGNSA. Trimming at V came to 4 bases and at J to 8 bases, leaving 10 bases not matched to a gene. DNA for the CDR3: TGTGCCAGCAGCTACGACAGGGGGCCGCTCGGGGGCTACACCTTC. Its protein is CASSYDRGPLGGYTF.

This clonotype came up a few times. This chain links TRBV3-1 with TRBJ2-1; TRBD2 aligns across 7 bases. The CDR3 is 16 residues long. J was trimmed by 4 bases and V by 1 base; bases with no gene match: 7. The germline gives CDR1 LGHDT, CDR2 YNNKEL (reference sequence). The CDR3 protein is CASSQGHLAEYNEQFF. DNA for the CDR3: TGTGCCAGCAGCCAAGGTCACCTAGCGGAATACAATGAGCAGTTCTTC.

In its sample, this clonotype was seen a few times. The V gene is TRBV28, the J gene TRBJ2-7, with 10 positions matching TRBD2. The trim removed 5 bases at V and 3 bases at J, leaving 10 bases unmatched. CDR1 and CDR2 from the germline V gene are MDHEN and SYDVKM. The CDR3 length is 16 residues. CDR3 residues: CASSALLAGQLYEQYF. Here the CDR3 DNA reads TGTGCCAGCAGTGCCCTACTAGCGGGACAACTCTACGAGCAGTACTTC.

This clonotype appeared a few times. The chain couples TRBV11-1 to TRBJ2-7; TRBD1 agrees at 9 bases. Germline trimming cut 7 bases from V and 2 bases from J; bases unmatched to any gene: 18. CDR1 is SGHAT and CDR2 is FQDESV in the germline V gene (reference sequence). CDR3 length: 18 residues. This CDR3 reads CASTPGQGHKFNPYEQYF. The CDR3 nucleotides are TGTGCCAGCACTCCGGGACAGGGACACAAATTTAACCCCTACGAGCAGTACTTC. Based on the CDR3 plus reference TRBV11-1 and TRBJ2-7, the full variable domain is EAEVAQSPRYKITEKSQAVAFWCDPISGHATLYWYRQILGQGPELLVQFQDESVVDDSQLPKDRFSAERLKGVDSTLKIQPAELGDSAMYLCASTPGQGHKFNPYEQYFGPGTRLTVT.

This clonotype was counted between two and nine times. J is TRBJ2-7 and V is TRBV5-1; D not resolved. V gave up 5 bases and J gave up 3 bases, with 9 bases separating them. The germline V gene has CDR1 SGHRS and CDR2 YFSETQ. This CDR3 has 12 amino acids. CDR3 DNA: TGCGCCAGCAGTTTCGACCTCTACGAGCAGTACTTC. Amino acid sequence: CASSFDLYEQYF.